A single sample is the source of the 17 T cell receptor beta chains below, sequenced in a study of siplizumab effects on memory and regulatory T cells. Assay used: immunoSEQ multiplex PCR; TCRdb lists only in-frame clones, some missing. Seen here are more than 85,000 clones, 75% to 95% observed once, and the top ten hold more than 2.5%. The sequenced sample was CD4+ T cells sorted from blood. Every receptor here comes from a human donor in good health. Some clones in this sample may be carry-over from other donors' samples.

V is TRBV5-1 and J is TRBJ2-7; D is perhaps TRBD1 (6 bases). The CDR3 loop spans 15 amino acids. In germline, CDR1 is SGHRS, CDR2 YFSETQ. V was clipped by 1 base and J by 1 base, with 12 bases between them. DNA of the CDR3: TGCGCCAGCAGCTTGTTTTGGGGGCCTTCCTACGAGCAGTACTTC. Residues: CASSLFWGPSYEQYF.

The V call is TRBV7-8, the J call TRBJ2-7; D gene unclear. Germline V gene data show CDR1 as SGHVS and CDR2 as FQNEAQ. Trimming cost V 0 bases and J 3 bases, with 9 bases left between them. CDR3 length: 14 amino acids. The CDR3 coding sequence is TGTGCCAGCAGCTTAGCAGGCGAAAACTACGAGCAGTACTTC. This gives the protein CASSLAGENYEQYF.

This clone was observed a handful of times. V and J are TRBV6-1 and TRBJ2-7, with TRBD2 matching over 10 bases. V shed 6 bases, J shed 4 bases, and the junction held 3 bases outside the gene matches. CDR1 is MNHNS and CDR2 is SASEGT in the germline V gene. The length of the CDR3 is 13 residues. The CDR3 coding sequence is TGTGCCAGCAGGGGACTAGCGCGGTACGAGCAGTACTTC. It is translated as CASRGLARYEQYF.

CDR3 DNA sequence: TGTGCCAGCAGCCTCGACAGGGACAGTCAGCCCCAGCATTTT. As protein: CASSLDRDSQPQHF. The rearrangement uses TRBV2 and TRBJ1-5; TRBD1 matches 7 bases. Germline loops: CDR1 SNHLY, CDR2 FYNNEI. This CDR3 has 14 residues. The V segment lost 6 bases and the J segment 6 bases; nucleotides outside the gene matches: 8.

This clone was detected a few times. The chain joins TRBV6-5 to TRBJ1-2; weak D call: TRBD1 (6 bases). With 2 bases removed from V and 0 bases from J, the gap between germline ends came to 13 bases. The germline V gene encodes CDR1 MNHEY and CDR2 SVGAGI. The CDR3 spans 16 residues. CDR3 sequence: CASSYGTGNTNYGYTF. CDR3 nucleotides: TGTGCCAGCAGTTACGGAACAGGGAATACTAACTATGGCTACACCTTC.

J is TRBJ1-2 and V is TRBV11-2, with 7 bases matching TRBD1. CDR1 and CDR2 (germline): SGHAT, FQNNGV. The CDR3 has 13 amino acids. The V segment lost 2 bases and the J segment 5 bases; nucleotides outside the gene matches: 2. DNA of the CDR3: TGTGCCAGCAGCTTAAAACAGGGGTATGGCTACACCTTC. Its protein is CASSLKQGYGYTF.

In nucleotides, the CDR3 is TGTGCCAGCAGGTCCCGATCGGGGGGTCGCTTGAAGACCCAGTACTTC. Residues: CASRSRSGGRLKTQYF. This sequence joins TRBV6-4 and TRBJ2-5, with TRBD2 matching over 7 bases. The CDR3 is 16 amino acids. Germline V lookup: CDR1 MRHNA, CDR2 SNTAGT. V was clipped by 6 bases and J by 6 bases; unmatched bases: 16.

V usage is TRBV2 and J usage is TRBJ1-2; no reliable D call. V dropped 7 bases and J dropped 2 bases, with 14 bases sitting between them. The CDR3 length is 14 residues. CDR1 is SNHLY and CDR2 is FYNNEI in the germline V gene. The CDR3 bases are TGTGCCAGCACAGAGACCCCCCGGAACTATGGCTACACCTTC. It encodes CASTETPRNYGYTF.

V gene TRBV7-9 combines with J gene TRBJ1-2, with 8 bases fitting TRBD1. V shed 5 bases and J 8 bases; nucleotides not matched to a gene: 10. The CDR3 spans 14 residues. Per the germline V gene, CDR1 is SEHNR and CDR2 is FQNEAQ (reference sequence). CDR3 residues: CASSQGQGTGGYTF. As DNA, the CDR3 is TGTGCCAGCAGCCAAGGACAGGGTACGGGGGGCTACACCTTC.

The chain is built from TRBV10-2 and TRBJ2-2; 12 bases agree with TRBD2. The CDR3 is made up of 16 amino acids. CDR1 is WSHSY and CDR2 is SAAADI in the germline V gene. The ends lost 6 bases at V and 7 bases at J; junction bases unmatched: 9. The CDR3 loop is CASRTSGSGNGGELFF. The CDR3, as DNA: TGCGCCAGCAGGACTAGCGGGAGCGGGAACGGCGGGGAGCTGTTTTTT.

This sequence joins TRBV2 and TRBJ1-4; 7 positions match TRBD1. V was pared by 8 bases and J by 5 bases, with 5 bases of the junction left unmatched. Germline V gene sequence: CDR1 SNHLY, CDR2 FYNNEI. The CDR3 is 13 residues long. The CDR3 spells CASHQGVNEKLFF. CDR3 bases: TGTGCCAGCCACCAGGGGGTCAATGAAAAACTGTTTTTT. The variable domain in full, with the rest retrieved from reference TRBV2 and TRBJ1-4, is EPEVTQTPSHQVTQMGQEVILRCVPISNHLYFYWYRQILGQKVEFLVSFYNNEISEKSEIFDDQFSVERPDGSNFTLKIRSTKLEDSAMYFCASHQGVNEKLFFGSGTQLSVL.

The CDR3 is CASSVPTGSTDTQYF. The CDR3 nucleotides read TGTGCCAGCAGTGTACCAACGGGATCCACAGATACGCAGTATTTT. J is TRBJ2-3 and V is TRBV6-1; D possibly corresponds to TRBD2 (5 bases). V was trimmed by 4 bases and J by 2 bases, leaving 13 bases between them. Per germline, CDR1 MNHNS and CDR2 SASEGT. This CDR3 has 15 residues.

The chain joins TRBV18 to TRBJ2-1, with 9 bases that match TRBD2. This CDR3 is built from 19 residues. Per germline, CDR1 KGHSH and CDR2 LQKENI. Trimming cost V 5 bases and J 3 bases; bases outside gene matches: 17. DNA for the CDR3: TGTGCCAGCTCAACGAGGGGGGCTAGCGGGAACAGCAACTACAATGAGCAGTTCTTC. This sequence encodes CASSTRGASGNSNYNEQFF.

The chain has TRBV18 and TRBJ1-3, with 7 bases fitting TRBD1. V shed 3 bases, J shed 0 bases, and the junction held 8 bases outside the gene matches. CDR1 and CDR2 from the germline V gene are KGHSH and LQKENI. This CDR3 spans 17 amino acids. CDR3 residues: CASSPRDSVPSGNTIYF. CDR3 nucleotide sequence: TGTGCCAGCTCACCGCGGGACAGCGTGCCCTCTGGAAACACCATATATTTT.

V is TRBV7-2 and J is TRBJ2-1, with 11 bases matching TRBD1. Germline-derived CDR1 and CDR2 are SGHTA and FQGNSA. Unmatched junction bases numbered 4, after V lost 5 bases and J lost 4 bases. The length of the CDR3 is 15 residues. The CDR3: CASSDGTGGYNEQFF. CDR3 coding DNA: TGTGCCAGCAGCGATGGGACAGGGGGATACAATGAGCAGTTCTTC.

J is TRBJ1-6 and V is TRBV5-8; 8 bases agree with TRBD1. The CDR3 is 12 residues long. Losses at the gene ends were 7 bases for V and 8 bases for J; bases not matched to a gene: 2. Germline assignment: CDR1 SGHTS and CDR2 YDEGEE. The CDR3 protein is CASGQGDSPLHF. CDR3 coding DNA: TGTGCCAGCGGACAGGGTGATTCACCCCTCCACTTT.

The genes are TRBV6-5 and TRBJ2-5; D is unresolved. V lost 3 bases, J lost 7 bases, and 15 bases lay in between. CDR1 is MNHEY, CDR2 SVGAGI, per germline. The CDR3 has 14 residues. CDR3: CASSYGPNKGTQYF. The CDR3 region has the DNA TGTGCCAGCAGTTATGGACCTAACAAAGGGACCCAGTACTTC.